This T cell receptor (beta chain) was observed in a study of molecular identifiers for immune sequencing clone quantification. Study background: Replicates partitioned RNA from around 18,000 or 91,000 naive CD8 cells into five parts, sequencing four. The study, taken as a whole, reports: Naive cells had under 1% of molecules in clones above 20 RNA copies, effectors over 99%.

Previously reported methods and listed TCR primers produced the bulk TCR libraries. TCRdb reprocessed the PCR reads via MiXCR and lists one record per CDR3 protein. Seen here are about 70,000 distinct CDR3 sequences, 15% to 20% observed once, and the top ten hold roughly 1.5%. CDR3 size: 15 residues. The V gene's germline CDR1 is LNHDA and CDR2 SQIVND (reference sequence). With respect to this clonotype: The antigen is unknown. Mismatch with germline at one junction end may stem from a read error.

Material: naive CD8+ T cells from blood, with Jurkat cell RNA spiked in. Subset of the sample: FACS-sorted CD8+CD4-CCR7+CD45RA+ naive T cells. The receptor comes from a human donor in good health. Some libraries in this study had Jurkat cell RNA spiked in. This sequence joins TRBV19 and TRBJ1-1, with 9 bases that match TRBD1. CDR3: CASSIVDTGGTGAFF. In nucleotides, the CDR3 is TGTGCCAGTAGTATAGTCGACACAGGGGGCACTGGAGCTTTCTTT.